Listed below are T cell receptor beta chains from one sample, sequenced in a study of cytomegalovirus exposure and HLA in healthy donors. Generated by immunoSEQ multiplex PCR, the TCRdb table keeps only in-frame clones and is missing some. Counted here are about 200,000 clones, around 77% occurring once; the ten biggest clones make up less than 3.5%. The sequenced sample consisted of PBMCs. The receptors were sampled from a woman aged 25 to 39 in good health and CMV-seronegative. CDR3s include the opening cysteine and the closing phenylalanine or tryptophan. Each record gives: clone size, D gene, V gene, J gene, CDR3 protein, CDR3 DNA. The D gene is left open where the match is weak. Size is stated for part of the rows, as once, few or many counts, or as a class when the clone is expanded.

clone_size: .
d_call: TRBD1
v_call: TRBV6-1
j_call: TRBJ1-5
cdr3_aa: CASSEKAGTGLFNQPQHF
cdr3_nt: TGTGCCAGCAGTGAAAAAGCGGGGACAGGGCTATTCAATCAGCCCCAGCATTTT

clone_size: .
d_call: .
v_call: TRBV11-2
j_call: TRBJ1-3
cdr3_aa: CASSLTGTGNTIYF
cdr3_nt: TGTGCCAGCAGCTTAACAGGGACTGGAAACACCATATATTTT

clone_size: few
d_call: TRBD1
v_call: TRBV27
j_call: TRBJ1-2
cdr3_aa: CASRDVYRDRASYGYTF
cdr3_nt: TGTGCCAGCAGAGACGTATACCGGGACAGGGCCTCCTATGGCTACACCTTC

clone_size: .
d_call: TRBD1
v_call: TRBV7-9
j_call: TRBJ2-7
cdr3_aa: CASSQDRGRHYEQYF
cdr3_nt: TGTGCCAGCAGCCAGGACAGGGGGCGGCACTACGAGCAGTACTTC

clone_size: .
d_call: .
v_call: TRBV7-3
j_call: TRBJ2-1
cdr3_aa: CASSLGTGFSNEQFF
cdr3_nt: TGTGCCAGCAGCTTAGGTACGGGGTTCTCCAATGAGCAGTTCTTC

clone_size: .
d_call: .
v_call: TRBV27
j_call: TRBJ1-5
cdr3_aa: CASSYREDQPQHF
cdr3_nt: TGTGCCAGCAGTTACAGGGAAGATCAGCCCCAGCATTTT

clone_size: .
d_call: .
v_call: TRBV5-1
j_call: TRBJ2-7
cdr3_aa: CASSLAPTGHEQYF
cdr3_nt: TGCGCCAGCAGCTTGGCCCCTACAGGGCACGAGCAGTACTTC

clone_size: .
d_call: TRBD2
v_call: TRBV15
j_call: TRBJ2-5
cdr3_aa: CATRGGSGVRETQYF
cdr3_nt: TGTGCCACCAGGGGGGGGAGCGGGGTACGGGAGACCCAGTACTTC

clone_size: once
d_call: TRBD2
v_call: TRBV11-3
j_call: TRBJ2-5
cdr3_aa: CASSLGGLAVETQYF
cdr3_nt: TGTGCCAGCAGCTTAGGAGGACTAGCGGTAGAGACCCAGTACTTC

clone_size: .
d_call: .
v_call: TRBV28
j_call: TRBJ1-1
cdr3_aa: CASSPRKGRSMNTEAFF
cdr3_nt: TGTGCCAGCAGTCCACGCAAGGGGCGAAGTATGAACACTGAAGCTTTCTTT

clone_size: .
d_call: TRBD1
v_call: TRBV15
j_call: TRBJ1-5
cdr3_aa: CATSRGPGQGARSNQPQHF
cdr3_nt: TGTGCCACCAGCAGGGGACCGGGACAGGGGGCGCGGAGCAATCAGCCCCAGCATTTT

clone_size: few
d_call: .
v_call: TRBV19
j_call: TRBJ1-2
cdr3_aa: CASSMGTLSDYGYTF
cdr3_nt: TGTGCCAGTAGTATGGGTACACTCAGCGATTATGGCTACACCTTC

clone_size: .
d_call: .
v_call: TRBV29-1
j_call: TRBJ2-1
cdr3_aa: CSDRGTSSSYNEQFF
cdr3_nt: TGCAGCGACCGAGGGACATCGAGCTCCTACAATGAGCAGTTCTTC

clone_size: .
d_call: .
v_call: TRBV27
j_call: TRBJ2-3
cdr3_aa: CASTLNSIPLGTDTQYF
cdr3_nt: TGTGCCAGCACCTTAAACTCCATCCCTCTAGGCACAGATACGCAGTATTTT

clone_size: .
d_call: .
v_call: TRBV7-9
j_call: TRBJ2-7
cdr3_aa: CASSLTGNYEQYF
cdr3_nt: TGTGCCAGCAGCTTAACAGGGAACTACGAGCAGTACTTC

clone_size: .
d_call: .
v_call: TRBV18
j_call: TRBJ1-2
cdr3_aa: CASSPFRTPRGGYTF
cdr3_nt: TGTGCCAGCTCACCTTTTAGGACACCTAGGGGAGGCTACACCTTC

clone_size: .
d_call: .
v_call: TRBV27
j_call: TRBJ1-2
cdr3_aa: CASSPSQGVYAYGYTF
cdr3_nt: TGTGCCAGCAGTCCTTCGCAGGGTGTCTACGCCTATGGCTACACCTTC

clone_size: .
d_call: .
v_call: TRBV6-5
j_call: TRBJ1-5
cdr3_aa: CASSFSSTQPQHF
cdr3_nt: TGTGCCAGCAGTTTTAGCAGTACTCAGCCCCAGCATTTT

clone_size: .
d_call: TRBD2
v_call: TRBV10-1
j_call: TRBJ2-3
cdr3_aa: CASSGLAGTDTQYF
cdr3_nt: TGCGCCAGCAGTGGACTAGCGGGCACAGATACGCAGTATTTT

clone_size: few
d_call: .
v_call: TRBV6-6
j_call: TRBJ2-4
cdr3_aa: CASSQTTGLAKNIQYF
cdr3_nt: TGTGCCAGCAGCCAAACGACGGGACTAGCCAAAAACATTCAGTACTTC

clone_size: .
d_call: .
v_call: TRBV29-1
j_call: TRBJ2-2
cdr3_aa: CSVSVGGSRTGELFF
cdr3_nt: TGCAGCGTCTCAGTGGGGGGATCGAGGACCGGGGAGCTGTTTTTT

clone_size: few
d_call: TRBD1
v_call: TRBV10-2
j_call: TRBJ2-1
cdr3_aa: CATRVDRGRANEQFF
cdr3_nt: TGCGCCACCAGGGTGGACAGGGGGCGCGCCAATGAGCAGTTCTTC

clone_size: .
d_call: .
v_call: TRBV30
j_call: TRBJ2-7
cdr3_aa: CAWSWGGGYEQYF
cdr3_nt: TGTGCCTGGTCCTGGGGCGGTGGCTACGAGCAGTACTTC

clone_size: few
d_call: .
v_call: TRBV5-1
j_call: TRBJ1-1
cdr3_aa: CASSVTGPMNTEAFF
cdr3_nt: TGCGCCAGCAGCGTCACAGGGCCCATGAACACTGAAGCTTTCTTT

clone_size: .
d_call: .
v_call: TRBV7-2
j_call: TRBJ1-2
cdr3_aa: CASSLDRAGNYGYTF
cdr3_nt: TGTGCCAGCAGCTTAGATCGGGCAGGGAACTATGGCTACACCTTC

clone_size: .
d_call: TRBD1
v_call: TRBV5-1
j_call: TRBJ1-1
cdr3_aa: CASSLVGQMNTEAFF
cdr3_nt: TGCGCCAGCAGCTTGGTGGGACAGATGAACACTGAAGCTTTCTTT

clone_size: few
d_call: .
v_call: TRBV7-2
j_call: TRBJ2-3
cdr3_aa: CASSATRGVDTQYF
cdr3_nt: TGTGCCAGCAGCGCCACTAGAGGTGTAGATACGCAGTATTTT

clone_size: .
d_call: .
v_call: TRBV9
j_call: TRBJ1-1
cdr3_aa: CASSGGVNTEAFF
cdr3_nt: TGTGCCAGCAGCGGGGGGGTCAACACTGAAGCTTTCTTT

clone_size: .
d_call: TRBD2
v_call: TRBV6-1
j_call: TRBJ2-1
cdr3_aa: CASTDALAGHPWEFF
cdr3_nt: TGTGCCAGCACCGACGCTCTAGCGGGGCACCCCTGGGAGTTCTTC

clone_size: .
d_call: TRBD2
v_call: TRBV10-2
j_call: TRBJ2-1
cdr3_aa: CASSGTGTSAGYDEQFF
cdr3_nt: TGCGCCAGCAGTGGGACCGGGACTAGCGCCGGGTACGATGAGCAGTTCTTC

clone_size: few
d_call: TRBD1
v_call: TRBV7-3
j_call: TRBJ2-7
cdr3_aa: CASSQGQGGYEQYF
cdr3_nt: TGTGCCAGCAGTCAGGGACAGGGGGGCTACGAGCAGTACTTC

clone_size: .
d_call: TRBD1
v_call: TRBV18
j_call: TRBJ2-7
cdr3_aa: CASSPNGQGATYEQYF
cdr3_nt: TGTGCCAGCTCACCAAACGGACAGGGGGCGACCTACGAGCAGTACTTC

clone_size: .
d_call: .
v_call: TRBV28
j_call: TRBJ2-5
cdr3_aa: CASSSGGPSEETQYF
cdr3_nt: TGTGCCAGCAGTTCTGGCGGTCCTAGCGAAGAGACCCAGTACTTC

clone_size: .
d_call: .
v_call: TRBV5-1
j_call: TRBJ2-5
cdr3_aa: CASSLGGLREEAQYF
cdr3_nt: TGCGCCAGCAGCTTGGGGGGGCTCAGGGAAGAGGCCCAGTACTTC

clone_size: .
d_call: TRBD2
v_call: TRBV4-1
j_call: TRBJ2-1
cdr3_aa: CASSQGGLAGYNEQFF
cdr3_nt: TGCGCCAGCAGCCAGGGGGGACTAGCGGGCTACAATGAGCAGTTCTTC

clone_size: .
d_call: .
v_call: TRBV6-6
j_call: TRBJ2-7
cdr3_aa: CASSYGQGGGYEQYF
cdr3_nt: TGTGCCAGCAGTTACGGTCAGGGAGGAGGCTACGAGCAGTACTTC

clone_size: .
d_call: .
v_call: TRBV27
j_call: TRBJ2-2
cdr3_aa: CASSLRETNTGELFF
cdr3_nt: TGTGCCAGCTCGCTACGGGAAACGAACACCGGGGAGCTGTTTTTT

clone_size: once
d_call: TRBD1
v_call: TRBV11-2
j_call: TRBJ2-1
cdr3_aa: CASSARTGANEQFF
cdr3_nt: TGTGCCAGCAGTGCCCGGACAGGGGCGAATGAGCAGTTCTTC

clone_size: .
d_call: TRBD2
v_call: TRBV5-1
j_call: TRBJ2-1
cdr3_aa: CASRDAGTTKNEQFF
cdr3_nt: TGCGCCAGCAGGGATGCCGGGACTACGAAGAATGAGCAGTTCTTC

clone_size: .
d_call: TRBD1
v_call: TRBV5-1
j_call: TRBJ1-5
cdr3_aa: CASIIDRGTSNQPQHF
cdr3_nt: TGCGCCAGCATTATAGACAGGGGAACTAGCAATCAGCCCCAGCATTTT

clone_size: once
d_call: TRBD2
v_call: TRBV6-6
j_call: TRBJ2-7
cdr3_aa: CASSYTGLAGYEQYF
cdr3_nt: TGTGCCAGCAGTTACACCGGCCTAGCGGGATACGAGCAGTACTTC

clone_size: .
d_call: .
v_call: TRBV25-1
j_call: TRBJ1-4
cdr3_aa: CASMGGATNEKLFF
cdr3_nt: TGTGCCAGCATGGGCGGGGCAACTAATGAAAAACTGTTTTTT

clone_size: .
d_call: TRBD2
v_call: TRBV6-5
j_call: TRBJ2-1
cdr3_aa: CASSYESSGILEQFF
cdr3_nt: TGTGCCAGCAGTTACGAGTCTAGCGGGATTCTTGAGCAGTTCTTC

clone_size: few
d_call: .
v_call: TRBV7-9
j_call: TRBJ1-2
cdr3_aa: CASSLLLGPNYGYTF
cdr3_nt: TGTGCCAGCAGCTTACTTTTGGGGCCTAACTATGGCTACACCTTC

clone_size: .
d_call: TRBD1
v_call: TRBV28
j_call: TRBJ2-4
cdr3_aa: CASSLSPGAGQGTDIQYF
cdr3_nt: TGTGCCAGCAGTTTATCCCCGGGCGCGGGACAGGGGACGGACATTCAGTACTTC

clone_size: .
d_call: TRBD1
v_call: TRBV13
j_call: TRBJ1-5
cdr3_aa: CASSFRGLNQPQHF
cdr3_nt: TGCGCCAGCAGCTTCAGGGGGCTAAATCAGCCCCAGCATTTT

clone_size: .
d_call: TRBD2
v_call: TRBV7-9
j_call: TRBJ2-3
cdr3_aa: CASSLGGLATDTQYF
cdr3_nt: TGTGCCAGCAGCTTAGGGGGACTAGCGACAGATACGCAGTATTTT

clone_size: .
d_call: .
v_call: TRBV7-3
j_call: TRBJ1-1
cdr3_aa: CASSSGLKNTEAFF
cdr3_nt: TGTGCCAGCAGCTCGGGACTTAAGAACACTGAAGCTTTCTTT

clone_size: .
d_call: .
v_call: TRBV18
j_call: TRBJ2-3
cdr3_aa: CASLLSGTDTQYF
cdr3_nt: TGTGCCAGCTTACTATCGGGCACAGATACGCAGTATTTT